This TCR beta chain is drawn from a study of shared clonotypes between healthy human individuals. Replicate sorted-subset PCRs were loaded with around 200 ng DNA, about 30,000 T cell genomes. Sequencing used immunoSEQ multiplex PCR; TCRdb keeps in-frame clones, though not all of them. The data show some 2,000,000 clones, approximately 95% seen once. CD45RO negativity and positive selection for CCR7 defined naive CD8 cells, a population that excluded terminally differentiated effector memory CD45RA+ cells. Points on this clone: The same CDR3 can be traced to other DNA sequences in this sample.

Sequencing was carried out using naive CD8+ T cells sorted from blood. This TCR was recovered from a man aged 18 to 35 in good health.

The CDR3 DNA reads TGTGCCAGCAGCTTGGGGTCAAACTACGAGCAGTACTTC. Translating it yields CASSLGSNYEQYF. The chain has TRBV5-4 and TRBJ2-7, with D uncertain. The CDR3 is made up of 13 amino acids. V lost 0 bases and J 3 bases, leaving 7 bases between the germline ends. CDR1 and CDR2 (germline): SGHNT, YYREEE (reference sequence). Full variable domain (rest looked up from reference TRBV5-4 and TRBJ2-7): ETGVTQSPTHLIKTRGQQVTLRCSSQSGHNTVSWYQQALGQGPQFIFQYYREEENGRGNFPPRFSGLQFPNYSSELNVNALELDDSALYLCASSLGSNYEQYFGPGTRLTVT.